This T cell receptor (beta chain) was captured by sequencing in a study of OX40 agonist ivuxolimab in advanced cancers. Overall study context: Enrolled patients in dose escalation had cancers that were hepatocellular carcinoma, melanoma, renal cell or head and neck cancer. Having had anti-PD-1, anti-PD-L1 or anti-CTLA-4 therapy before was allowed, and approximately 40% had some.

Generated by immunoSEQ multiplex PCR, the TCRdb table keeps only in-frame clones and is missing some. The sample carries about 73,000 clones, approximately 92% recorded once. Trimming shortened V by 2 bases and J by 3 bases, and 5 bases separated the two germline ends. The CDR3 has 13 amino acids. The germline CDR1 and CDR2 sequences are MNHEY and SVGAGI. V is TRBV6-5 and J is TRBJ2-1, with no clear D. The sequences come from CD4+ or CD8+ T cells sorted from blood, collected in a trial of the OX40 agonist ivuxolimab. This clonotype was sampled from an adult with an advanced solid tumor such as melanoma, head and neck, liver or kidney cancer. The CDR3, as DNA: TGTGCCAGCAGTTACGACAACTACAATGAGCAGTTCTTC. It yields the protein CASSYDNYNEQFF.